This T cell receptor beta chain was recovered during a study of early stage breast cancer tumors. Study-level information: About 10-fold was the mean read coverage per sample. General study results and limits: Comparing each tissue with blood distinguished tumor from normal in most of the 16 patients. Commonly generated sequences made up most enriched TCRB sequences shared between patients. Chain pairing and CD4, CD8 or FOXP3 expression were not captured.

With regard to this clone: As yet, its antigen is unknown.

TCRdb keeps only in-frame clones here, not all; method: immunoSEQ multiplex PCR. This table holds about 72,000 clones, roughly 84% found once. CDR1 and CDR2 (germline): SEHNR, FQNEAQ (reference sequence). Trimming cost V 3 bases and J 6 bases, with 6 bases left between them. The CDR3 contains 12 residues. This TCR derives from a person aged 55 to 70 with breast cancer. The rearrangement uses TRBV7-9 and TRBJ1-3; D not certain. The sample comprised blood. The CDR3 DNA is TGTGCCAGCAGCTTTAATGCAAACACCATATATTTT. It yields the protein CASSFNANTIYF. The whole variable domain, remainder taken from reference TRBV7-9 and TRBJ1-3, is DTGVSQNPRHKITKRGQNVTFRCDPISEHNRLYWYRQTLGQGPEFLTYFQNEAQLEKSRLLSDRFSAERPKGSFSTLEIQRTEQGDSAMYLCASSFNANTIYFGEGSWLTVV.